The rows below give T cell receptor beta chains drawn from one sample of a study of shared clonotypes between healthy human individuals. Some clones are missing from TCRdb's copy, which holds only in-frame ones; the method was immunoSEQ multiplex PCR. The sample gives nearly 1,000,000 clones, over 75% of which show up once; 1.5% is in the top ten. What was sequenced was memory CD4+ T cells sorted from blood. The receptors stem from a man aged 18 to 35 in good health. CDR3s include the opening cysteine and the closing phenylalanine or tryptophan. A D gene is named only where the DNA matches it firmly. Not all rows give a size; the values are once, few, many and, for expanded clones, a class.

TRBJ2-7 | NA | NA | TRBV10-3 | TGTGCCATCAGTGATGTCGGAGACCGCTACGAGCAGTACTTC | CAISDVGDRYEQYF
TRBJ2-3 | NA | TRBD1 | TRBV5-1 | TGCGCCAGCAGCGGACAGGGAGCTGGTGCAGATACGCAGTATTTT | CASSGQGAGADTQYF
TRBJ1-2 | NA | TRBD1 | TRBV28 | TGTGCCAGCAGTTTACCAGGGGGCTCGCTTTATGGCTACACCTTC | CASSLPGGSLYGYTF
TRBJ1-2 | once | NA | TRBV28 | TGTGCCAGCAACACTGCGGGAGGGCAGGGCGGATATAATGGCTACACCTTC | CASNTAGGQGGYNGYTF
TRBJ2-3 | few | NA | TRBV18 | TGTGCCAGCTCACCATTACAGGGATTCGAGGGTACGCAGTATTTT | CASSPLQGFEGTQYF
TRBJ2-3 | NA | TRBD1 | TRBV18 | TGTGCCAGCTCACCACGGACAGGGTTCGAGGATACGCAGTATTTT | CASSPRTGFEDTQYF
TRBJ2-7 | NA | TRBD1 | TRBV11-2 | TGTGCCAGCAGCTTAGATACGCACAGGGGCTACGAGCAGTACTTC | CASSLDTHRGYEQYF
TRBJ2-3 | NA | NA | TRBV4-3 | TGCGCCAGCAGCCAAGATAGACTCCTCACAGATACGCAGTATTTT | CASSQDRLLTDTQYF
TRBJ2-1 | NA | TRBD1 | TRBV6-6 | TGTGCCAGCAGTCCCTCGGACAGGGTCAATGAGCAGTTCTTC | CASSPSDRVNEQFF
TRBJ1-3 | NA | NA | TRBV9 | TGTGCCAGCAGCGTAGACGGGGCGCGAGGAAACACCATATATTTT | CASSVDGARGNTIYF
TRBJ2-2 | once | TRBD2 | TRBV6-6 | TGTGCCAGCAGAGAAGGACTAGCGGGGGCCGGGGAGCTGTTTTTT | CASREGLAGAGELFF
TRBJ2-5 | NA | TRBD1 | TRBV28 | TGTGCCAGCAGTCCTCCTGAAGGGACAGGGGGCTCCCAAGAGACCCAGTACTTC | CASSPPEGTGGSQETQYF
TRBJ2-2 | NA | TRBD1 | TRBV9 | TGTGCCAGCACCTCCCCCGCAGGGGGGAACACCGGGGAGCTGTTTTTT | CASTSPAGGNTGELFF
TRBJ2-1 | NA | NA | TRBV27 | TGTGCCAGCTCCTACCGTGGACTTTCTGGCAATGAGCAGTTCTTC | CASSYRGLSGNEQFF
TRBJ2-7 | NA | NA | TRBV12-2 | TGTGCAAGTCGCTTAACTACGAGTAGTTTGCACGAGCAGTACTTC | CASRLTTSSLHEQYF
TRBJ2-1 | once | NA | TRBV4-1 | TGCGCCAGCAGCCAAGGGGTAGGGACCTACAATGAGCAGTTCTTC | CASSQGVGTYNEQFF
TRBJ1-2 | NA | NA | TRBV7-9 | TGTGCCAGCAGCTTAGCGCTGGGCTACACCTTC | CASSLALGYTF
TRBJ1-2 | NA | NA | TRBV7-9 | TGTGCCAGCAGGATAGGTAGGGGCTACACCTTC | CASRIGRGYTF
TRBJ1-5 | NA | TRBD1 | TRBV15 | TGTGCCACCAGCAGAGATTTCGGATACAGGGGGCATCAGCCCCAGCATTTT | CATSRDFGYRGHQPQHF
TRBJ2-2 | NA | NA | TRBV7-9 | TGTGCCAGCAGCCTGGGGGGACTCCACACCGGGGAGCTGTTTTTT | CASSLGGLHTGELFF
TRBJ2-7 | NA | NA | TRBV6-1 | TGTGCCAGCAGTGAAGTGGCCTTCGCCTCCTACGAGCAGTACTTC | CASSEVAFASYEQYF
TRBJ2-3 | NA | NA | TRBV9 | TGTGCCAGCAGCGTAGTAGCCGCGCCCACAGTCACAGATACGCAGTATTTT | CASSVVAAPTVTDTQYF